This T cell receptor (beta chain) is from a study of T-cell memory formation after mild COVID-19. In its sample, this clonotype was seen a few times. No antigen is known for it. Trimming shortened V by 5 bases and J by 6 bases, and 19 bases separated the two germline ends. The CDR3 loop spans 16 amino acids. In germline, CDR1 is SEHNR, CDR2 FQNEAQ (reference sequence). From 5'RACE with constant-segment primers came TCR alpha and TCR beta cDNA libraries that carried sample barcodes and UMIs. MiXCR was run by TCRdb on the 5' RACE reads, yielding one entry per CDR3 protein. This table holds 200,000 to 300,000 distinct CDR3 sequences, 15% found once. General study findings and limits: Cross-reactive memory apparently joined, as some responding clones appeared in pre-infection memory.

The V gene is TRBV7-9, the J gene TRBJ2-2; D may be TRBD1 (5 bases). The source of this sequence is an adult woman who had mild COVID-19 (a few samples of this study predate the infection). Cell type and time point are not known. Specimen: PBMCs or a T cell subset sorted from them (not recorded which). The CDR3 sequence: CASSPGGRAWPGELFF. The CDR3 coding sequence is TGTGCCAGCAGCCCTGGTGGCAGGGCTTGGCCCGGGGAGCTGTTTTTT.